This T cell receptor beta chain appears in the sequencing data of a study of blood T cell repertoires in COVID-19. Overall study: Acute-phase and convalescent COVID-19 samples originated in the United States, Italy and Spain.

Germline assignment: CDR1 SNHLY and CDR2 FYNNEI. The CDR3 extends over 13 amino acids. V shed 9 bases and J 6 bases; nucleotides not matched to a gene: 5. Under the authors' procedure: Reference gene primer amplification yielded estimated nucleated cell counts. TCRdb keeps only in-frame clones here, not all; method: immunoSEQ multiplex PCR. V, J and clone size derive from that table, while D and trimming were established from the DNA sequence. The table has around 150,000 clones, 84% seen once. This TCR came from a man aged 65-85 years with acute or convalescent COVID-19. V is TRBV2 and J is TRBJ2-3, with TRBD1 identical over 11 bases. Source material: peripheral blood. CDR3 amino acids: CARGQGVVDTQYF. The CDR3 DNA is TGTGCCAGGGGACAGGGGGTTGTTGATACGCAGTATTTT.